This T cell receptor (beta chain) came from a study of cytotoxic CD8 clonotypes in ibrutinib-treated CLL. Study summary: Complete response was seen in 2 patients and partial in approximately 25; about 12 progressed and roughly 14 stayed remitted after a median about 70 months.

Measured with immunoSEQ multiplex PCR; TCRdb has only the in-frame clones, and not every one. The sample gives 15,000 to 20,000 clones, over 70% of which show up once; approximately 15% is in the top ten. Germline-derived CDR1 and CDR2 are SGHNT and YYREEE (reference sequence). Trimming removed 4 bases from V and 0 bases from J, with 14 bases in between. The CDR3 is made up of 17 amino acids. Findings and limits, study-wide: At ibrutinib response, clonality increased, and at progression it declined back toward baseline.

A single count supports this clone. Its antigen is unknown. The sequenced sample was PBMCs, obtained before ibrutinib treatment. The receptor was derived from a human donor with chronic lymphocytic leukemia. This chain uses TRBV5-4 with TRBJ2-6, with a weak D call TRBD1 (5 bases). In DNA form, the CDR3 reads TGTGCCAGCAGCCTTTTCAGGGAACTCTCTGGGGCCAACGTCCTGACTTTC. As protein: CASSLFRELSGANVLTF.